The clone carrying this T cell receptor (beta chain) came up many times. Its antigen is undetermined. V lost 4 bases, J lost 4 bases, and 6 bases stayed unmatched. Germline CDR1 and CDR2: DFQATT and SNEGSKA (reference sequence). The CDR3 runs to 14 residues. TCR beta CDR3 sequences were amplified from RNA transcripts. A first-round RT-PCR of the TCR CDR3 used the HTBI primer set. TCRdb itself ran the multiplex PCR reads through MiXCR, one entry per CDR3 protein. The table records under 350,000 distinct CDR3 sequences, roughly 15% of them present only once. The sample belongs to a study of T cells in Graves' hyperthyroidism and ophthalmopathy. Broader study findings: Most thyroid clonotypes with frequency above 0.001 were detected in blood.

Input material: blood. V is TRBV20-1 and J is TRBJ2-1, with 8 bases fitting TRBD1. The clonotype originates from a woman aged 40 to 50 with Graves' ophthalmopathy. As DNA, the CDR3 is TGCAGTGCTAAAACAGGGGGTTGGTACAATGAGCAGTTCTTC. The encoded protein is CSAKTGGWYNEQFF.